These 4 T cell receptor beta chains came from one sample sequenced in a study of glioma-infiltrating T cells after dendritic cell vaccination. Profiled with immunoSEQ multiplex PCR; TCRdb holds only in-frame clones, not every one. This table has almost 65,000 clones, more than 75% appearing once. The sequencing here drew on blood, taken before dendritic cell vaccination. Receptors were obtained from a human donor with glioblastoma.

This chain uses TRBV5-5 with TRBJ1-6; D remains unclear. This CDR3 contains 16 residues. Between the trimmed V and J ends, which lost 5 bases and 0 bases, there was a span of 12 bases. CDR1 SGHKS and CDR2 YYEKEE come from the germline V gene (reference sequence). The CDR3 DNA follows: TGTGCCAGCAGTCACCCCGGGAGCTCCTATAATTCACCCCTCCACTTT. Its translation is CASSHPGSSYNSPLHF.

This rearrangement joins TRBV5-4 to TRBJ2-7, with TRBD1 identical over 8 bases. The CDR3 contains 15 residues. J gave up 2 bases and V 3 bases, and 7 bases lay outside the gene matches. Germline CDR1 is SGHNT and CDR2 is YYREEE (reference sequence). The CDR3 nucleotides are TGTGCCAGCAGCTGGGACAGGAGAGCTACCTACGAGCAGTACTTC. Translation gives CASSWDRRATYEQYF.

The V and J genes are TRBV5-1 and TRBJ2-5, with TRBD2 matching 8 bases. Germline V gives CDR1 SGHRS, CDR2 YFSETQ. V was pared by 4 bases and J by 4 bases, with 6 bases of the junction left unmatched. The CDR3 is made up of 14 amino acids. The DNA of the CDR3 is TGCGCCAGCAGCACGGGAGGGGGTTTAGAGACCCAGTACTTC. This sequence encodes CASSTGGGLETQYF.

CDR3 in DNA: TGCGCCAGCAGCTCCAACAGACAGGCCGGGGAGACCCAGTACTTC. Protein sequence: CASSSNRQAGETQYF. The V call is TRBV5-1, the J call TRBJ2-5; D is possibly TRBD1 (6 bases). CDR1 is SGHRS, CDR2 YFSETQ, per germline. The CDR3 is made up of 15 amino acids. The germline V and J ends were trimmed by 3 bases and 5 bases, with 17 bases remaining between them.